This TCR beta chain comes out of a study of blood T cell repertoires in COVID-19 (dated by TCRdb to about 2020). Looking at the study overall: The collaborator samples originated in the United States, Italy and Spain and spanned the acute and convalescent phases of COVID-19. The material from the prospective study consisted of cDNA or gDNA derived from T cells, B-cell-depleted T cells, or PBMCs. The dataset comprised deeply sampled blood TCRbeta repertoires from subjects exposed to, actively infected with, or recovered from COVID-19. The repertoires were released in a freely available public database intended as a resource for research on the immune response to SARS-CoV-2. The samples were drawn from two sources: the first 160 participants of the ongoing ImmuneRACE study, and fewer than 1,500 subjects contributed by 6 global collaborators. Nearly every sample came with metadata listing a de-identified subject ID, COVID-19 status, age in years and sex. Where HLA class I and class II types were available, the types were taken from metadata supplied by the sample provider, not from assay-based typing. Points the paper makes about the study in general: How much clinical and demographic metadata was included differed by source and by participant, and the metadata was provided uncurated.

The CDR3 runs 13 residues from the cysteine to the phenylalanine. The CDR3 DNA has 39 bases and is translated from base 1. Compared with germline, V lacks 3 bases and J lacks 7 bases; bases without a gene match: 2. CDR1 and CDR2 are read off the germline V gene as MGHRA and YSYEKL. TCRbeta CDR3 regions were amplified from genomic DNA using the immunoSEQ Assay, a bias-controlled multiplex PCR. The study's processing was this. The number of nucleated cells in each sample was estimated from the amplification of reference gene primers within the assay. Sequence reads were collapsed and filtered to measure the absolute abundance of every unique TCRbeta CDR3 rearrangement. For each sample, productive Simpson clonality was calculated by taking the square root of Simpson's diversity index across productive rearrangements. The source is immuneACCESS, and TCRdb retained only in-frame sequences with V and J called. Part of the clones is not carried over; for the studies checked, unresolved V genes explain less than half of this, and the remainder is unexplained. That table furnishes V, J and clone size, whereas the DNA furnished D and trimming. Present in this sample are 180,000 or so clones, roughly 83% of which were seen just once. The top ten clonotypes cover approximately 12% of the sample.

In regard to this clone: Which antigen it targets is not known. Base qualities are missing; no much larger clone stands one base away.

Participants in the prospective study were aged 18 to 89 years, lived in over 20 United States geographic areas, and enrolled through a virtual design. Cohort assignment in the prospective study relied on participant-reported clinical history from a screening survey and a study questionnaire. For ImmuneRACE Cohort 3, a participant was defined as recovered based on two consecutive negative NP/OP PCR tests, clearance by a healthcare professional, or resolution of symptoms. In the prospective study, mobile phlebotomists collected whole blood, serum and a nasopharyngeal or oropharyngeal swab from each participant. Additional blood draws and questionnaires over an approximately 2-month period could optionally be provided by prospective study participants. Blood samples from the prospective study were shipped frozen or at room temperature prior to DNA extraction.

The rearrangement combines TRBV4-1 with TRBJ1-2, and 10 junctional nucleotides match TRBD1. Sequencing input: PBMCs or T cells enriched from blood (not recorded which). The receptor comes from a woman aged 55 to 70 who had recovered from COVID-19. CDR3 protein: CASSQTGGGGYTF. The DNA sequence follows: TGCGCCAGCAGCCAGACAGGGGGCGGTGGCTACACCTTC.